Below are 8 T cell receptor beta chains sequenced from a single sample in a study of identical twins. TCRdb itself ran the 5' RACE reads through MiXCR, one entry per CDR3 protein. This sample has 500,000 or so distinct CDR3 sequences, with approximately 22% found just once. The data were also submitted as part of a second study, on T cells expressing NK-cell markers.

The sequencing sample was made of CD4+ T cells sorted from blood. All receptors derive from a young woman in good health.

Ten or more counts support this clonotype. The chain employs TRBV12-3 or TRBV12-4 and TRBJ1-5; TRBD1 agrees at 9 bases. Trimming at V came to 4 bases and at J to 6 bases, leaving 4 bases not matched to a gene. The CDR3 totals 14 residues. DNA for the CDR3: TGTGCCAGCAGTTCCGGGACAGGGCCTCAGCCCCAGCATTTT. Translation: CASSSGTGPQPQHF.

This clonotype was observed a few times. This CDR3 reads CSAPNPRGSYEQYF. CDR3 nucleotide sequence: TGCAGTGCTCCTAACCCTAGGGGGTCTTACGAGCAGTACTTC. The chain combines TRBV20-1 with TRBJ2-7, with D tentatively TRBD1 (6 bases). The CDR3 has 14 amino acids. Germline V gene lookup returns CDR1 DFQATT and CDR2 SNEGSKA (reference sequence). Trimming pared 5 bases from V and 4 bases from J, leaving 18 bases between.

On this clonotype itself: A much more abundant neighbour one base away suggests this may be a read error. This chain links TRBV11-2 with TRBJ1-1, with TRBD1 as a possible D gene (5 bases). This CDR3 comprises 13 residues. CDR1 is SGHAT, CDR2 FQNNGV, per germline. In nucleotides, the CDR3 is TGTACCAGCAGCTTACAGGCACGGACTGAAGCTTTCTTT. This encodes CTSSLQARTEAFF. Looking up the rest from reference TRBV11-2 and TRBJ1-1 gives the full variable domain: EAGVAQSPRYKIIEKRQSVAFWCNPISGHATLYWYQQILGQGPKLLIQFQNNGVVDDSQLPKDRFSAERLKGVDSTLKIQPAKLEDSAVYLCTSSLQARTEAFFGQGTRLTVV.

This clonotype was seen more than once but under ten times. The V call is TRBV20-1, the J call TRBJ2-3, with D hard to call. Germline V gives CDR1 DFQATT, CDR2 SNEGSKA (reference sequence). This CDR3 spans 14 amino acids. V lost 2 bases and J lost 5, with 14 bases in between. In nucleotides, the CDR3 is TGCAGTGCTAGACGTGGCCCGGCGGTAGATACGCAGTATTTT. Residues: CSARRGPAVDTQYF.

This clonotype was seen many times. The V and J genes are TRBV12-3 or TRBV12-4 and TRBJ1-1; TRBD1 aligns across 8 bases. The CDR3 sequence is 12 residues long. Losses at the gene ends were 6 bases for V and 4 bases for J; bases not matched to a gene: 1. This CDR3 reads CASRDRGTEAFF. The CDR3 DNA follows: TGTGCCAGCAGAGACAGGGGCACTGAAGCTTTCTTT.

This chain joins TRBV7-2 and TRBJ2-1, with D hard to call. V lost 2 bases and J lost 2, with 10 bases in between. The germline V gene has CDR1 SGHTA and CDR2 FQGNSA. The CDR3 runs 15 residues. CDR3 residues: CASSLQQIPYNEQFF. The CDR3 DNA reads as TGTGCCAGCAGCTTACAGCAGATACCCTACAATGAGCAGTTCTTC.

This clonotype was observed at least ten times. The genes are TRBV5-1 and TRBJ2-7, with 7 bases lining up with TRBD1. The germline gives CDR1 SGHRS, CDR2 YFSETQ. The CDR3 covers 14 residues. V lost 0 bases and J lost 4; bases outside the gene matches: 4. CDR3 DNA: TGCGCCAGCAGCTTGGGGACAGGAGGTTACGAGCAGTACTTC. It yields the protein CASSLGTGGYEQYF.

The V and J genes are TRBV6-1 and TRBJ2-6, with 8 bases matching TRBD1. This CDR3 spans 15 amino acids. V was clipped by 7 bases and J by 2 bases; unmatched bases: 4. Germline V gives CDR1 MNHNS, CDR2 SASEGT. The CDR3 is CASTLDRAGANVLTF. DNA for the CDR3: TGTGCCAGCACCCTGGACAGGGCTGGGGCCAACGTCCTGACTTTC.